The 23 T cell receptor beta chains given below trace back to one sample, sequenced in a study of PD-L1 blockade in urothelial cancer. Profiling relied on immunoSEQ multiplex PCR, and the TCRdb table lists in-frame clones only, not all of them. The data contain about 28,000 clones, around 85% of them singletons. The input for sequencing was PBMCs, taken around atezolizumab (anti-PD-L1) treatment. Source of these receptors: a man aged 45-60 years with urothelial cancer.

V is TRBV6-5 and J is TRBJ1-2; D perhaps matches TRBD1 (6 bases). This CDR3 has 13 amino acids. Germline lookup yields CDR1 MNHEY and CDR2 SVGAGI. Trimming cost V 4 bases and J 3 bases, with 9 bases left between them. CDR3 DNA sequence: TGTGCCAGCAGTTCACAGGGCTACTATGGCTACACCTTC. This codes for CASSSQGYYGYTF.

The genes are TRBV27 and TRBJ2-7, with TRBD2 identical over 7 bases. The J segment lost 6 bases and the V segment lost 2 bases, leaving 4 bases of the junction unmatched. The germline V gene encodes CDR1 MNHEY and CDR2 SMNVEV (reference sequence). This CDR3 comprises 13 residues. This CDR3 reads CASSLAGDSEQYF. The CDR3 DNA follows: TGTGCCAGCAGTTTAGCGGGAGACTCCGAGCAGTACTTC.

The chain carries TRBV7-9 and TRBJ2-1; 7 positions agree with TRBD1. This CDR3 has 13 residues. CDR1 is SEHNR and CDR2 is FQNEAQ in the germline V gene (reference sequence). J gave up 4 bases and V 5 bases, and 2 bases lay outside the gene matches. The CDR3 region has the DNA TGTGCCAGCAGCCGGGACAGTTACAATGAGCAGTTCTTC. It translates to CASSRDSYNEQFF.

The V call is TRBV4-1, the J call TRBJ2-3; 9 positions agree with TRBD2. V dropped 4 bases and J dropped 3; count of bases not matched to a gene: 2. This CDR3 is 14 amino acids long. Germline loops: CDR1 MGHRA, CDR2 YSYEKL. The CDR3: CASSLGLATDTQYF. CDR3 DNA sequence: TGCGCCAGCAGCCTCGGACTAGCGACAGATACGCAGTATTTT.

The J gene is TRBJ2-7, the V gene TRBV19, with TRBD1 matching 10 bases. V shed 5 bases and J 5 bases; nucleotides not matched to a gene: 6. This CDR3 has 14 residues. The germline V gene encodes CDR1 LNHDA and CDR2 SQIVND (reference sequence). CDR3 in amino acids: CASSPGQGLHEQYV. The DNA for the CDR3 is TGTGCCAGTAGTCCGGGACAGGGGCTCCACGAGCAGTACGTC.

For this clone: One end of the junction fails to match germline, which may point to a read error. V gene TRBV7-7 combines with J gene TRBJ2-5; 7 bases match TRBD1. Germline V gene lookup returns CDR1 SSHAT and CDR2 FNYEAQ (reference sequence). The length of the CDR3 is 14 residues. The CDR3 is CASSLTGYQETQYF. Written as DNA, the CDR3 is TGTGCTAGCAGCTTGACAGGGTACCAAGAGACCCAGTACTTC.

This clone was counted between two and nine times. The genes are TRBV18 and TRBJ1-1; D perhaps matches TRBD1 (6 bases). Deletions cut 6 bases from V and 3 bases from J, with 23 bases between. The germline V gene encodes CDR1 KGHSH and CDR2 LQKENI. CDR3 size: 17 residues. The CDR3 nucleotides read TGTGCCAGCTCCCCGAGGGAGAGGCAGGGGAGGGACACTGAAGCTTTCTTT. Protein: CASSPRERQGRDTEAFF.

With respect to this clone: At one of its ends the junction is not consistent with the germline gene, which may arise from a read error. This chain uses TRBV5-1 with TRBJ2-5; 10 bases fit TRBD1. This CDR3 is built from 11 residues. Germline CDR1 and CDR2: SGHRS and YFSETQ. The CDR3 coding sequence is TGCGCCAGCAGCCGGGACAGGGGTCTGCACTTC. Amino acid sequence: CASSRDRGLHF.

V usage is TRBV7-8 and J usage is TRBJ1-3; 9 bases are a match to TRBD1. The CDR3 totals 14 residues. From germline, CDR1 is SGHVS and CDR2 FQNEAQ. Losses at the gene ends were 5 bases for V and 8 bases for J; bases not matched to a gene: 7. The CDR3 reads CASSPRGQGDTIYF. In DNA form, the CDR3 reads TGTGCCAGCAGCCCCCGGGGACAGGGAGACACCATATATTTT.

The chain couples TRBV6-5 to TRBJ1-4, with 8 bases fitting TRBD1. The germline V gene has CDR1 MNHEY and CDR2 SVGAGI. This CDR3 has 15 residues. V trimming: 5 bases; J trimming: 6 bases; junction bases outside the gene matches: 8. This chain's CDR3 is CASSLQGAPDEKLFF. CDR3 nucleotide sequence: TGTGCCAGCAGTCTTCAGGGGGCCCCCGATGAAAAACTGTTTTTT.

The CDR3 here is CASSRARGGNSPLHF. DNA for the CDR3: TGTGCCAGCAGTCGAGCCCGGGGGGGCAATTCACCCCTCCACTTT. The V and J genes are TRBV6-5 and TRBJ1-6, with D possibly matching TRBD1 (6 bases). This CDR3 is built from 15 residues. Germline assignment: CDR1 MNHEY and CDR2 SVGAGI. V lost 5 bases to trimming and J lost 7 bases, with 15 bases between them.

The table lists this clone with a count of one. V and J are TRBV14 and TRBJ1-3, with 10 bases that match TRBD1. After removal of 5 bases from V and 7 bases from J, the junction contained 11 bases not matched to a gene. The CDR3 contains 16 residues. In germline, CDR1 is SGHDN, CDR2 FVKESK. CDR3 DNA: TGTGCCAGCAGCGGCCCCGGACAGGGGGTAAAGAACACCATATATTTT. Encoded protein: CASSGPGQGVKNTIYF.

This clone was recorded a few times. The junction differs from germline at one of its ends, possibly a read error. V gene TRBV7-7 combines with J gene TRBJ1-2, with 7 bases lining up with TRBD1. This CDR3 spans 13 amino acids. Germline V gives CDR1 SSHAT, CDR2 FNYEAQ (reference sequence). The CDR3 region is CASSSRDSYGYTF. Written as DNA, the CDR3 is TGTGCTAGCAGCTCCCGGGACAGCTATGGCTACACCTTC.

This chain connects TRBV19 to TRBJ1-2; D might be TRBD1 (5 bases). The CDR3 sequence is 17 residues long. Germline V gene sequence: CDR1 LNHDA, CDR2 SQIVND (reference sequence). Trimming shortened V by 5 bases and J by 2 bases, and 21 bases separated the two germline ends. CDR3 coding DNA: TGTGCCAGTAGTCGCAAGGGGCACCTAGGGGTGAACTATGGCTACACCTTC. Protein: CASSRKGHLGVNYGYTF.

The chain carries TRBV19 and TRBJ1-1; 8 nucleotides agree with TRBD1. Germline assignment: CDR1 LNHDA and CDR2 SQIVND (reference sequence). CDR3 length equals 15 residues. V lost 5 bases to trimming and J lost 3 bases; unmatched junction nucleotides: 8. CDR3 sequence (DNA): TGTGCCAGTAGTCTACTACAGGGGGGCGACACTGAAGCTTTCTTT. Protein sequence: CASSLLQGGDTEAFF.

In its sample, this clone ranks as medium-sized. The genes are TRBV7-8 and TRBJ1-3, with 8 nucleotides matching TRBD1. Germline values: CDR1 SGHVS, CDR2 FQNEAQ. V was clipped by 2 bases and J by 2 bases; unmatched bases: 8. The CDR3 totals 17 residues. The CDR3 DNA sequence: TGTGCCAGCAGCTTACCCCGTGGACAGGGCACTGGAAACACCATATATTTT. It codes for CASSLPRGQGTGNTIYF.

Written as DNA, the CDR3 is TGTGCCAGCAGTGTCTGGGCGGGAAATCAGCCCCAGCATTTT. The encoded protein is CASSVWAGNQPQHF. The chain carries TRBV6-4 and TRBJ1-5; D is uncertain. The CDR3 consists of 14 residues. V dropped 4 bases and J dropped 4 bases, with 11 bases sitting between them. Germline V gives CDR1 MRHNA, CDR2 SNTAGT.

The chain has TRBV6-5 and TRBJ1-5, with D possibly TRBD1 on 5 matching bases. Germline V gene data show CDR1 as MNHEY and CDR2 as SVGAGI. The CDR3 is made up of 14 amino acids. V lost 0 bases to trimming and J lost 8 bases, with 11 bases between them. The CDR3 DNA is TGTGCCAGCAGTTACTCGGACGGCAGGGAGCCCCAGCATTTT. It specifies CASSYSDGREPQHF.

The V gene is TRBV27, the J gene TRBJ1-2; D is possibly TRBD1 (5 bases). This CDR3 contains 12 residues. Trimming pared 6 bases from V and 9 bases from J, leaving 14 bases between. Germline V CDR1 and CDR2: MNHEY, SMNVEV (reference sequence). In nucleotides, the CDR3 is TGTGCCAGCAGACCCGCAGGGAGGCGCTACACCTTC. Protein: CASRPAGRRYTF.

The chain employs TRBV9 and TRBJ1-2, with a weak D call TRBD1 (6 bases). CDR1 and CDR2 from the germline V gene are SGDLS and YYNGEE. This CDR3 spans 13 amino acids. Trimming shortened V by 3 bases and J by 4 bases, and 10 bases separated the two germline ends. The CDR3 spells CASSGVGGYGYTF. CDR3 sequence (DNA): TGTGCCAGCAGCGGGGTAGGGGGCTATGGCTACACCTTC.

The chain has TRBV11-2 and TRBJ1-2, with a tentative D call TRBD1 (6 bases). Germline V CDR1 and CDR2: SGHAT, FQNNGV. The CDR3 runs to 14 residues. Trimming took 4 bases from V and 3 from J, leaving 12 bases between them. The DNA of the CDR3 is TGTGCCAGCAGCTCGGACAGAATCGACTATGGCTACACCTTC. Translating gives CASSSDRIDYGYTF.

The gene calls are TRBV6-5 and TRBJ1-5; D ambiguous. With 2 bases removed from V and 7 bases from J, the gap between germline ends came to 9 bases. This CDR3 is 13 amino acids long. Per the germline V gene, CDR1 is MNHEY and CDR2 is SVGAGI. CDR3 nucleotides: TGTGCCAGCAGTTACAAAGGCGGGCAGCCCCAGCATTTT. This codes for CASSYKGGQPQHF.

The chain has TRBV2 and TRBJ2-5; D is perhaps TRBD1 (5 bases). The V gene's germline CDR1 is SNHLY and CDR2 FYNNEI. The CDR3 runs 16 residues. V gave up 7 bases and J gave up 5 bases, with 23 bases separating them. DNA of the CDR3: TGTGCCAGCAAGGGGTGGAGCGAAGCTTCAGGGGAGACCCAGTACTTC. Translation gives CASKGWSEASGETQYF.